This T cell receptor (beta chain) was recorded in a study of T cells in Graves' hyperthyroidism and ophthalmopathy. Study-level results: Stable hyperthyroidism was told apart from ophthalmopathy by a model built on 13 V-J features. The model predicted ophthalmopathy a median approximately seven months before onset.

Used for diagnoses were clinical symptoms, serum thyroxine and TRAb, thyroid ultrasound and orbital computed tomography. Fresh peripheral blood, about 10 ml of it, supplied the PBMCs. Germline V lookup: CDR1 MNHNS, CDR2 SASEGT. V was clipped by 7 bases and J by 7 bases, with 10 bases between them. This CDR3 has 11 residues. This clonotype has ten or more counts. Its antigen is still unknown. Amplification targeted TCR beta CDR3 regions from RNA transcripts. Using the HTBI primer set, a first-round RT-PCR was run on the TCR CDR3. MiXCR, run by TCRdb on the multiplex PCR reads, gives a single entry per CDR3 protein. This table has roughly 380,000 distinct CDR3 sequences, around 18% appearing once.

The chain links TRBV6-1 to TRBJ1-1; D not certain. The sample taken for sequencing was blood. The sequence came from a middle-aged woman with Graves' ophthalmopathy. This CDR3 reads CASTGESEAFF. The CDR3 DNA reads TGTGCCAGCACAGGAGAGAGTGAAGCTTTCTTT.